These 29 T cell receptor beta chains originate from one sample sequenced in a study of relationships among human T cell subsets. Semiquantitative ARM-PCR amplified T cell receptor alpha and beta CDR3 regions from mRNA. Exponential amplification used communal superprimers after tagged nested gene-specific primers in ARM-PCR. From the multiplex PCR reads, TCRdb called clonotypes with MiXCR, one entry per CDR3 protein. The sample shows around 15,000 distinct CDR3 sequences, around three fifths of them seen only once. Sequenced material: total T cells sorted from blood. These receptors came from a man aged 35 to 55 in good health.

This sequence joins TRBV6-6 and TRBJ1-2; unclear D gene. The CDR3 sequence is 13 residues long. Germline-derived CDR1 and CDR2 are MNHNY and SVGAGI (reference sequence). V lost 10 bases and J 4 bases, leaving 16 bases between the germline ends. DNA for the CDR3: TGTGCCACCAGGAATACAGCCTCCTATGGCTACACCTTC. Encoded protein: CATRNTASYGYTF.

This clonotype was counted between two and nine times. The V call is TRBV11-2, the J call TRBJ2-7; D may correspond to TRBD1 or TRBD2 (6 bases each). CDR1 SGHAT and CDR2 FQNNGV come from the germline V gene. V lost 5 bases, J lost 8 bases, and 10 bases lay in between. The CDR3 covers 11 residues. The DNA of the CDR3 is TGTGCCAGCAGCCGGGGGCCCAAGCAGTACTTC. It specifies CASSRGPKQYF.

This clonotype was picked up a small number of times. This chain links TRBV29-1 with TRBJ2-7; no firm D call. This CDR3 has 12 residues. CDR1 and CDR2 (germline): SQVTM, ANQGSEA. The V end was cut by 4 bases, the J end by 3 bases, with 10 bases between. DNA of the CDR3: TGCAGCGTTGCTGCGGACCGCTACGAGCAGTACTTC. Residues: CSVAADRYEQYF.

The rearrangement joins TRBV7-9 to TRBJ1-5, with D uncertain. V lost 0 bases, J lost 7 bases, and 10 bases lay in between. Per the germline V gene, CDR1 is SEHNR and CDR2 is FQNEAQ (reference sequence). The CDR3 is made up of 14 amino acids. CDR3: CASSLAPSGQPQHF. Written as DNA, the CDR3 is TGTGCCAGCAGCTTAGCCCCCTCGGGGCAGCCCCAGCATTTT.

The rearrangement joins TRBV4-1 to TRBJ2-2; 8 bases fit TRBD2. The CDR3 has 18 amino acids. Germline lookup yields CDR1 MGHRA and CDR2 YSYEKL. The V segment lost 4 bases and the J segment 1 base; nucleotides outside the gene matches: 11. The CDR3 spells CASSLTNGAGGNTGELFF. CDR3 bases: TGCGCCAGCAGCCTTACAAACGGTGCGGGGGGGAACACCGGGGAGCTGTTTTTT.

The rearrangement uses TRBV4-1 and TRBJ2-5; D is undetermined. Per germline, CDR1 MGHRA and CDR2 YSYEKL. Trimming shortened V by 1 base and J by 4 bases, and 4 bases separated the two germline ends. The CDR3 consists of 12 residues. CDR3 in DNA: TGCGCCAGCAGCCAAGGACCAGAGACCCAGTACTTC. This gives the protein CASSQGPETQYF.

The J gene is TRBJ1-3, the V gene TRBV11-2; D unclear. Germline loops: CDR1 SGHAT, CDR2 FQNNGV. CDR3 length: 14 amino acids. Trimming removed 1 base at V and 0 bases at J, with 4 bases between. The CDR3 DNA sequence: TGTGCCAGCAGCTTAGTGAACTCTGGAAACACCATATATTTT. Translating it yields CASSLVNSGNTIYF.

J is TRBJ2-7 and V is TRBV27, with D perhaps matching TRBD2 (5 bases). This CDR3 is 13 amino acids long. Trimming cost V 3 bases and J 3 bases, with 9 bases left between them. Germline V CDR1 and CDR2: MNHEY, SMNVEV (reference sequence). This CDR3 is CASSLVAHYEQYF. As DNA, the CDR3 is TGTGCCAGCAGTTTGGTAGCGCACTACGAGCAGTACTTC.

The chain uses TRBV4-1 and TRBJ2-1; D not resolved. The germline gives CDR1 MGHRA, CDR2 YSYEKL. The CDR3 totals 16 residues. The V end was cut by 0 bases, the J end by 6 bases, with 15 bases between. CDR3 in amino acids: CASSQDPQVLGNEQFF. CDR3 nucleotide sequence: TGCGCCAGCAGCCAAGATCCGCAGGTCTTAGGCAATGAGCAGTTCTTC.

The DNA for the CDR3 is TGTGCCAGCAGCCCTCCGTGGCGAGCGGGAAAGGCTGAGCAGTTCTTC. Translating it yields CASSPPWRAGKAEQFF. This sequence joins TRBV7-9 and TRBJ2-1; 7 bases agree with TRBD2. This CDR3 has 16 amino acids. V shed 5 bases, J shed 9 bases, and the junction held 16 bases outside the gene matches. CDR1 SEHNR and CDR2 FQNEAQ come from the germline V gene (reference sequence).

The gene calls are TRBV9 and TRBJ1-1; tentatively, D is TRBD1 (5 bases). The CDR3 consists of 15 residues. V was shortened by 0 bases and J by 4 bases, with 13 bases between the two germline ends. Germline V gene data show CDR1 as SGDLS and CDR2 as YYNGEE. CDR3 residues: CASSVEAGKGTEAFF. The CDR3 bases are TGTGCCAGCAGCGTAGAGGCAGGGAAGGGCACTGAAGCTTTCTTT.

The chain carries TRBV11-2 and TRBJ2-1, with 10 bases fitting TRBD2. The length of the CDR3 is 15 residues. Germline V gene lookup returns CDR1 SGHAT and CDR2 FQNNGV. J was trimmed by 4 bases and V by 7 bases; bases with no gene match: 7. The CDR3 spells CASTSSGSIYNEQFF. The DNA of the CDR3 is TGTGCCAGCACCTCTAGCGGGAGTATTTACAATGAGCAGTTCTTC.

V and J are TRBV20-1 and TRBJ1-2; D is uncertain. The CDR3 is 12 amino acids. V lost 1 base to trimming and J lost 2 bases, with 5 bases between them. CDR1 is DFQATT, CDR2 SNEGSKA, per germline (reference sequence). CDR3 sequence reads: CSARAQNYGYTF. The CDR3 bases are TGCAGTGCTAGAGCCCAGAACTATGGCTACACCTTC.

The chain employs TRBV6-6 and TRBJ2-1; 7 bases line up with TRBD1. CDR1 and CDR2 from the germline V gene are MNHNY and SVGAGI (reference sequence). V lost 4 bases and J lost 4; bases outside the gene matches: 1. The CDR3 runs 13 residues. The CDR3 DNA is TGTGCCAGCAGTTTACAGGGGTACAATGAGCAGTTCTTC. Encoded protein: CASSLQGYNEQFF.

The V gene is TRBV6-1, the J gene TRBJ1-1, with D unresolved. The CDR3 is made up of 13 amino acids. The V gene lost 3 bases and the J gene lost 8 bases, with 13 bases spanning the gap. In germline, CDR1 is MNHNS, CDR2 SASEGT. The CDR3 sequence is CASSDRFSGEAFF. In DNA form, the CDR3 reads TGTGCCAGCAGTGACCGATTCAGCGGAGAAGCTTTCTTT.

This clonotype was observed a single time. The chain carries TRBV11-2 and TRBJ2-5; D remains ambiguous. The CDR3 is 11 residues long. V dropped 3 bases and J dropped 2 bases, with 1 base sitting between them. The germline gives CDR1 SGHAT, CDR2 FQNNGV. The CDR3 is CASSFQETQYF. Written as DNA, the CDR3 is TGTGCCAGCAGCTTTCAAGAGACCCAGTACTTC.

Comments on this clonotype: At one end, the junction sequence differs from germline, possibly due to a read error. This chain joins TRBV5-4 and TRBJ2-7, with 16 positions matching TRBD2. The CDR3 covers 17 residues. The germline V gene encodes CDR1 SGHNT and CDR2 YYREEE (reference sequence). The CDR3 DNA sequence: TGCGCCAGCAGCACCGGGACTAGCGGGGGGGCCTCTCACGAGCAGTACTTC. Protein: CASSTGTSGGASHEQYF.

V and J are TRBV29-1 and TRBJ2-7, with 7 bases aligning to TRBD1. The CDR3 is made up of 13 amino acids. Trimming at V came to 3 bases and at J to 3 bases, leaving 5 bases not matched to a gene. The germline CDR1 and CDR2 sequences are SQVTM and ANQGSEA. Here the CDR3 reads CSVETGMDYEQYF. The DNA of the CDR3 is TGCAGCGTTGAGACAGGGATGGACTACGAGCAGTACTTC.

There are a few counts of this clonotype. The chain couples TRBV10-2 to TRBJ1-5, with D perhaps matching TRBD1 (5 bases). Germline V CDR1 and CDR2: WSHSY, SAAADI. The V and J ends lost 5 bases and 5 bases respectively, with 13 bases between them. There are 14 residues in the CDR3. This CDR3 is CASSSDGDYQPQHF. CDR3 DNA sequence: TGCGCCAGCAGTTCCGACGGGGACTATCAGCCCCAGCATTTT.

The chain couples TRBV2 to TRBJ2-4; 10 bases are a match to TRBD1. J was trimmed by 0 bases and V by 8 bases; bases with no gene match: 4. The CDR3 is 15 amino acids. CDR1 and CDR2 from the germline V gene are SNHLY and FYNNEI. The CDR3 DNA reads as TGTGCCAGCGGTGGACAGGGGGAAGCCAAAAACATTCAGTACTTC. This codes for CASGGQGEAKNIQYF.

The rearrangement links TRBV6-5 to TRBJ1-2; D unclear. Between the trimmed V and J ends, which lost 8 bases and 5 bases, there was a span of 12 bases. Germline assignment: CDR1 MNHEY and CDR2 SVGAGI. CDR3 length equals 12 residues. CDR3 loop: CASSGHSYGYTF. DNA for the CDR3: TGTGCCAGCTCCGGGCACAGTTATGGCTACACCTTC.

CDR3 bases: TGTGCCCTACAAGGGGACAGGGGTAACTATGGCTACACCTTC. This gives the protein CALQGDRGNYGYTF. The chain joins TRBV2 to TRBJ1-2, with TRBD1 matching over 10 bases. CDR1 and CDR2 (germline): SNHLY, FYNNEI. With 11 bases clipped from V and 1 base from J, the junction kept 7 bases outside the gene matches. The length of the CDR3 is 14 residues.

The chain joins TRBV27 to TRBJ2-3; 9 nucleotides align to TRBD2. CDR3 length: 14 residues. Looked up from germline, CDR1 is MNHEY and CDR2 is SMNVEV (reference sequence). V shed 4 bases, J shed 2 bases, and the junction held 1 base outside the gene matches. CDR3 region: CASSSGLATDTQYF. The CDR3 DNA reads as TGTGCCAGCAGTTCGGGACTAGCCACAGATACGCAGTATTTT.

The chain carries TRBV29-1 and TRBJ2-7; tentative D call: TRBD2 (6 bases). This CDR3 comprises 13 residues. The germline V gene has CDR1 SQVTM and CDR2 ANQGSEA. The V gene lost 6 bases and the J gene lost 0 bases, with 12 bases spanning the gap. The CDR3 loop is CSVRGLYSYEQYF. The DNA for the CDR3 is TGCAGCGTCCGAGGACTATACTCCTACGAGCAGTACTTC.

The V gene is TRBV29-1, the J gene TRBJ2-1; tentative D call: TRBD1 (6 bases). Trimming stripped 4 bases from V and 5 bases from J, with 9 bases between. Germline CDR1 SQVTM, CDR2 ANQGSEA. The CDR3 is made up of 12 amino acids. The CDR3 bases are TGCAGCGTTGTAAAGGGGGACAATGAGCAGTTCTTC. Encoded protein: CSVVKGDNEQFF.

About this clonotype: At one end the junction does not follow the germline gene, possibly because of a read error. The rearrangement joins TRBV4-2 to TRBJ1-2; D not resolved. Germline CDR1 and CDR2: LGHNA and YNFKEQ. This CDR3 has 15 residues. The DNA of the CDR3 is TGCGCCAGCAGCCCCCAACTTGGAGCTTTCTATGGCTACACCTTC. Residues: CASSPQLGAFYGYTF.

The CDR3 spells CSAKLVYYNEQFF. The CDR3 DNA reads as TGCAGTGCAAAACTAGTGTACTACAATGAGCAGTTCTTC. This chain joins TRBV20-1 and TRBJ2-1; a possible D gene is TRBD2 (5 bases). The V end was cut by 6 bases, the J end by 3 bases, with 12 bases between. Germline V lookup: CDR1 DFQATT, CDR2 SNEGSKA (reference sequence). This CDR3 has 13 residues.

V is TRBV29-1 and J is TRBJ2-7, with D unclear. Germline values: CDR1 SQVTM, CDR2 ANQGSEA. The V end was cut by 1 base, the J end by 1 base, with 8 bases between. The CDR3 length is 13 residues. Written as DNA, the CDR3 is TGCAGCGTTGAAGGGACCACTTCCTACGAGCAGTACTTC. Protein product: CSVEGTTSYEQYF.

This CDR3 reads CAISEREQNIQYF. CDR3 in DNA: TGTGCCATCAGTGAGCGGGAGCAAAACATTCAGTACTTC. This sequence joins TRBV10-3 and TRBJ2-4, with D perhaps matching TRBD2 (6 bases). V was cut by 2 bases and J by 5 bases, with 7 bases left in between. The length of the CDR3 is 13 residues. The germline CDR1 and CDR2 sequences are ENHRY and SYGVKD.